This TCR beta chain was captured in a study of blood T cell repertoires in COVID-19. Turning to the study itself: From the United States, Italy and Spain came samples of acute and convalescent COVID-19. T cells, B-cell-depleted T cells, or PBMCs supplied cDNA or gDNA.

Authors' analysis steps: By means of reference gene primer amplification, nucleated cell counts were estimated. Sequencing used immunoSEQ multiplex PCR; TCRdb keeps in-frame clones, though not all of them. The V and J calls and clone size are taken from that table; D and trimming were inferred from the DNA. The data hold over 35,000 clones, with 90% observed a single time. The CDR3 totals 13 residues. Between the trimmed V and J ends, which lost 2 bases and 3 bases, there was a span of 8 bases. The clonotype originates from a man aged 70 or older with active COVID-19. The sample consisted of peripheral blood. This chain uses TRBV12-3 or TRBV12-4 with TRBJ2-7; the D is unclear. CDR3 DNA sequence: TGTGCCAGCAGTTTACCAGGCTTCTACGAGCAGTACTTC. Its protein is CASSLPGFYEQYF.